This TCR beta chain comes out of a study of blood T cell repertoires in COVID-19. For the study at large: Samples came from the United States, Italy and Spain, spanning acute and convalescent COVID-19. PBMCs, B-cell-depleted T cells, or T cells were the source of the cDNA or gDNA that made up the material.

Between the trimmed V and J ends, which lost 2 bases and 1 base, there was a span of 12 bases. CDR3 size: 16 residues. Per the germline V gene, CDR1 is LNHDA and CDR2 is SQIVND (reference sequence). Per the study methods: Reference gene primer amplification in the assay estimated nucleated cell counts. The data were produced by immunoSEQ multiplex PCR, yet TCRdb's version contains in-frame clones alone and is incomplete. The V and J calls and clone size come from that table; D and trimming were worked out from the DNA. This sample carries under 200,000 clones, about 80% of them seen once, and the ten largest clones take roughly 13%.

This sequence was found in a man between 65 and 79 years old who had recovered from COVID-19. Sample: peripheral blood. J is TRBJ1-5 and V is TRBV19; possible D gene TRBD1, 6 bases. In DNA form, the CDR3 reads TGTGCCAGTAGTATACGATCAGGGGACAGCAATCAGCCCCAGCATTTT. Encoded protein: CASSIRSGDSNQPQHF. The variable domain in full, completed from reference TRBV19 and TRBJ1-5, reads DGGITQSPKYLFRKEGQNVTLSCEQNLNHDAMYWYRQDPGQGLRLIYYSQIVNDFQKGDIAEGYSVSREKKESFPLTVTSAQKNPTAFYLCASSIRSGDSNQPQHFGDGTRLSIL.